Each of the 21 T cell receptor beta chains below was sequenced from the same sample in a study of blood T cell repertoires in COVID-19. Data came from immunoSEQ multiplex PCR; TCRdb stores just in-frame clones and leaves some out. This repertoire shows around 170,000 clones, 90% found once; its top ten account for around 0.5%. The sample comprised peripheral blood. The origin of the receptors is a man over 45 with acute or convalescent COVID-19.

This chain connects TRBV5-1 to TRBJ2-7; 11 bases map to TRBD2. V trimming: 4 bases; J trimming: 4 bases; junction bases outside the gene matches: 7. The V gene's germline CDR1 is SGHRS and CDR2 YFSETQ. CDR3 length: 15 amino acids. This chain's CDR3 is CASSHGTSGGYEQYF. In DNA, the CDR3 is TGCGCCAGCAGCCACGGGACTAGCGGAGGGTACGAGCAGTACTTC.

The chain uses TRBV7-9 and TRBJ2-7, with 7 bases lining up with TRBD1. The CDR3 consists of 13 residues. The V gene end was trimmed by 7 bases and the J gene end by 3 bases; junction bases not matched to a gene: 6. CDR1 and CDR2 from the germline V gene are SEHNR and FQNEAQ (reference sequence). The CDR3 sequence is CASTPTGDYEQYF. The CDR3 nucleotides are TGTGCCAGCACCCCTACAGGGGACTACGAGCAGTACTTC.

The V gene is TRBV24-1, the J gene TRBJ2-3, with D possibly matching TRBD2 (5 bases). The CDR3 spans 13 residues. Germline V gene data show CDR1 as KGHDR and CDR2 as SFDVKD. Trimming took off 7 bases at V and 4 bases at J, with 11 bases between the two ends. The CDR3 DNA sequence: TGTGCCACCAGCCCTCTGGGAGCAGATACGCAGTATTTT. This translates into CATSPLGADTQYF.

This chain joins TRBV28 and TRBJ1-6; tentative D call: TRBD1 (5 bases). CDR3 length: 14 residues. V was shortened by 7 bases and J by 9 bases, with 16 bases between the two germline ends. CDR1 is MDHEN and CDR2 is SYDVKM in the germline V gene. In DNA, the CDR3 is TGTGCCAGCATCAGGACACGCCTGGTTTCACCCCTCCACTTT. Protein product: CASIRTRLVSPLHF. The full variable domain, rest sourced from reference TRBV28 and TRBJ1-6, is DVKVTQSSRYLVKRTGEKVFLECVQDMDHENMFWYRQDPGLGLRLIYFSYDVKMKEKGDIPEGYSVSREKKERFSLILESASTNQTSMYLCASIRTRLVSPLHFGNGTRLTVT.

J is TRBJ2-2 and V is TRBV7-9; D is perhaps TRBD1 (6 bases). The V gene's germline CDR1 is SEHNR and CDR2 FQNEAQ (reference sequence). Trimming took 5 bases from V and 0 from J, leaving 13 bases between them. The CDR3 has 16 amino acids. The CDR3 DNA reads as TGTGCCAGCAGCAAAACAGGGTTTACGAACACCGGGGAGCTGTTTTTT. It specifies CASSKTGFTNTGELFF.

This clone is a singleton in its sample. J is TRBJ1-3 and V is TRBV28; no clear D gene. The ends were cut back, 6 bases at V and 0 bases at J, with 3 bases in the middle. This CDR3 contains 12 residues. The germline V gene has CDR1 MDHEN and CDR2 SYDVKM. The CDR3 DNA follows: TGTGCCAGCAGCATCTCTGGAAACACCATATATTTT. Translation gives CASSISGNTIYF. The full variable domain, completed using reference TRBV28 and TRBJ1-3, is DVKVTQSSRYLVKRTGEKVFLECVQDMDHENMFWYRQDPGLGLRLIYFSYDVKMKEKGDIPEGYSVSREKKERFSLILESASTNQTSMYLCASSISGNTIYFGEGSWLTVV.

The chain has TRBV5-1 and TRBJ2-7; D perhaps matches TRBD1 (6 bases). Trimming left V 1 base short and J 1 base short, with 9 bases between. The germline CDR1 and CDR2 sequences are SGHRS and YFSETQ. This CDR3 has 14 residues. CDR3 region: CASSLTTGSYEQYV. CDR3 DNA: TGCGCCAGCAGCTTGACGACAGGTTCCTACGAGCAGTACGTC.

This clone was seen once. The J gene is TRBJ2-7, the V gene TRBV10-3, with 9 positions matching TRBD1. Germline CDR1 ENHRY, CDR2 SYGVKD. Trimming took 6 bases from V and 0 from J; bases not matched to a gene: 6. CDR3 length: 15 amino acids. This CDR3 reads CAISETGGDSYEQYV. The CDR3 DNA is TGTGCCATCAGCGAGACAGGGGGGGACTCCTACGAGCAGTACGTC.

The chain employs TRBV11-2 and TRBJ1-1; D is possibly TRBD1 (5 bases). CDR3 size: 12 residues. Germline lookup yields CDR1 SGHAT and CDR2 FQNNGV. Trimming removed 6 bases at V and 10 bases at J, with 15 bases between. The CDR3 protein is CASSFDWGVAFF. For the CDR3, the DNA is TGTGCCAGCAGTTTCGACTGGGGGGTAGCTTTCTTT. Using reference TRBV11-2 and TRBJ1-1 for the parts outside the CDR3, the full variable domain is EAGVAQSPRYKIIEKRQSVAFWCNPISGHATLYWYQQILGQGPKLLIQFQNNGVVDDSQLPKDRFSAERLKGVDSTLKIQPAKLEDSAVYLCASSFDWGVAFFGQGTRLTVV.

Written as DNA, the CDR3 is TGTGCCAGCAGCGAGGGACTAGCGGGATCCTACGAGCAGTACTTC. Translated: CASSEGLAGSYEQYF. The chain carries TRBV9 and TRBJ2-7; 13 bases map to TRBD2. After removal of 3 bases from V and 1 base from J, the junction contained 1 base not matched to a gene. Germline values: CDR1 SGDLS, CDR2 YYNGEE. This CDR3 comprises 15 residues. Complete variable domain (other parts from reference TRBV9 and TRBJ2-7): DSGVTQTPKHLITATGQRVTLRCSPRSGDLSVYWYQQSLDQGLQFLIQYYNGEERAKGNILERFSAQQFPDLHSELNLSSLELGDSALYFCASSEGLAGSYEQYFGPGTRLTVT.

The CDR3 region is CASSYLYEQYF. CDR3 nucleotide sequence: TGTGCCAGCAGTTATCTTTACGAGCAGTACTTC. V gene TRBV28 combines with J gene TRBJ2-7; D not resolved. The germline CDR1 and CDR2 sequences are MDHEN and SYDVKM. With 4 bases removed from V and 4 bases from J, the gap between germline ends came to 5 bases. This CDR3 spans 11 amino acids.

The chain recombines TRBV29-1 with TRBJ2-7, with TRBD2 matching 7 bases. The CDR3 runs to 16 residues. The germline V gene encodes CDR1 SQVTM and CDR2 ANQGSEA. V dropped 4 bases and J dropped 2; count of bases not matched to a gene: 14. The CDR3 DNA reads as TGCAGCGTTGGAGACCACCCGACTAGCTATGCCTACGAGCAGTACTTC. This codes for CSVGDHPTSYAYEQYF.

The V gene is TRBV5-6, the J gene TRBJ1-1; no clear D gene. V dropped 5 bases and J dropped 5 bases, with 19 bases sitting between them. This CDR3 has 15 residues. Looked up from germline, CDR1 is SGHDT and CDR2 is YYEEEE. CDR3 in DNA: TGTGCCAGCAGAACAATAGGACGGAGGGAGACTGAAGCTTTCTTT. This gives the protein CASRTIGRRETEAFF.

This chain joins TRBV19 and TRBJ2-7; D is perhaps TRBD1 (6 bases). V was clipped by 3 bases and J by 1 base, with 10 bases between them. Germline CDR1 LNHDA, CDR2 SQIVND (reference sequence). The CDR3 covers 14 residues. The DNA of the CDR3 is TGTGCCAGTAGTATTGCACAGGGATCCTACGAGCAGTACTTC. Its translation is CASSIAQGSYEQYF.

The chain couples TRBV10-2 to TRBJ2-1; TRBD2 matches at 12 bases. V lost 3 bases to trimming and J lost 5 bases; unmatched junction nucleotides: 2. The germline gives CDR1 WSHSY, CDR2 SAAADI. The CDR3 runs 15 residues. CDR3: CASSDPSGGDNEQFF. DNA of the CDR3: TGCGCCAGCAGTGATCCTAGCGGGGGGGACAATGAGCAGTTCTTC.

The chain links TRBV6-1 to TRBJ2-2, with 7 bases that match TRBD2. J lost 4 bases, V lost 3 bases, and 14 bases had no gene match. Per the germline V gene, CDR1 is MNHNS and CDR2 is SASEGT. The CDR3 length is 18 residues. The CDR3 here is CASSEGLGEGRFTGELFF. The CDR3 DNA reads TGTGCCAGCAGTGAGGGTTTGGGGGAGGGCCGGTTCACCGGGGAGCTGTTTTTT.

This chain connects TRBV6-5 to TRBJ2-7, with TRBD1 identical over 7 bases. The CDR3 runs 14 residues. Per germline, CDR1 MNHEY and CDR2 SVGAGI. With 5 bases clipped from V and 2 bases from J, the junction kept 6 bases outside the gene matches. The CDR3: CASSKGQRAYEQYF. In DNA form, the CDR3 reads TGTGCCAGCAGTAAGGGACAGCGTGCCTACGAGCAGTACTTC.

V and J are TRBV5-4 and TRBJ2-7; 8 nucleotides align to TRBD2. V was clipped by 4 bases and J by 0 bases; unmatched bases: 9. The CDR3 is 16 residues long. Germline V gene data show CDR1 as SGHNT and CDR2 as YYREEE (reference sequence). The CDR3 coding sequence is TGTGCCAGCAGCGAAAGCGGGAGTGACCCCTCCTACGAGCAGTACTTC. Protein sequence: CASSESGSDPSYEQYF.

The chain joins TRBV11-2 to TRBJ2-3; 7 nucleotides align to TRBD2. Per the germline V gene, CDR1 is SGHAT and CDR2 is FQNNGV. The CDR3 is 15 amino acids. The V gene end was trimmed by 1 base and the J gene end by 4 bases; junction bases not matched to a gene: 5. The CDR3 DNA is TGTGCCAGCAGCTTAGGAAGCGGGAATTCAGATACGCAGTATTTT. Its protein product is CASSLGSGNSDTQYF.

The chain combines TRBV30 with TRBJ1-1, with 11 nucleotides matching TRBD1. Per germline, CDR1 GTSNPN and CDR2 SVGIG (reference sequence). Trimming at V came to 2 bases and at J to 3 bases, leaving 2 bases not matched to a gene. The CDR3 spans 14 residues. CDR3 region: CAWSPGQGDTEAFF. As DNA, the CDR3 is TGTGCCTGGAGTCCGGGACAGGGGGACACTGAAGCTTTCTTT.

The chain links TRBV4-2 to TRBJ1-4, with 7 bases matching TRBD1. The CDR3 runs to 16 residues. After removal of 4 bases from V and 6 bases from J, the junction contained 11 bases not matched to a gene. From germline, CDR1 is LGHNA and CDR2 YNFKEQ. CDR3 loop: CASSLRSRDSYEKLFF. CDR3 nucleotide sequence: TGTGCCAGCAGCCTAAGGAGCCGGGACAGCTATGAAAAACTGTTTTTT.